This T cell receptor beta chain comes out of a study of cytomegalovirus exposure and HLA in healthy donors. This CDR3 has 18 residues. The germline V gene has CDR1 LNHNV and CDR2 YYDKDF (reference sequence). The V gene end was trimmed by 3 bases and the J gene end by 6 bases; junction bases not matched to a gene: 17. In the PCR, 60 Vbeta and 13 Jbeta primers were used. Per the original methods: In a later analysis, of 80 million to 90 million unique beta chains, about 12 million appeared in at least two donors. Sequencing was performed with immunoSEQ multiplex PCR; in TCRdb, only in-frame clones are kept and a portion is missing. V, J and clone size reflect that table, while D and trimming were determined from the DNA. The data hold about 130,000 clones, with 65% to 90% observed a single time.

The sample taken for sequencing was PBMCs. The sequence was obtained from a man between 18 and 29 years old in good health and CMV-seronegative. This chain uses TRBV15 with TRBJ1-1; TRBD1 matches at 9 bases. As DNA, the CDR3 is TGTGCCACCAGCAGTCTAAACAGGGGGCGCGGGTCAAACGCTGAAGCTTTCTTT. Protein product: CATSSLNRGRGSNAEAFF.